Below, 25 T cell receptor beta chains from the same sample are listed, as sequenced in a study of early T cells in non-severe SARS-CoV-2 infection. In TCRdb, the 5' RACE reads were re-called with MiXCR into one record per CDR3 protein. The table lists 40,000 to 45,000 distinct CDR3 sequences, around 6.1% of them singletons. The sequences come from whole blood, collected at baseline. The receptors derive from an adult who was a healthcare worker with PCR-confirmed SARS-CoV-2 infection or an uninfected control (not recorded which).

Ten or more counts support this clonotype. The chain is built from TRBV20-1 and TRBJ2-1; 10 bases are a match to TRBD2. The junction had 14 bases not matched to a gene; V was cut back by 7 bases and J by 5 bases. The CDR3 consists of 16 residues. The germline V gene encodes CDR1 DFQATT and CDR2 SNEGSKA (reference sequence). For the CDR3, the DNA is TGCAGTGGACAGGGTGCCCTAGCGGGGGACAACAATGAGCAGTTCTTC. Its translation: CSGQGALAGDNNEQFF.

This clonotype was counted at least ten times. This chain connects TRBV2 to TRBJ1-3; D not resolved. Between the trimmed V and J ends, which lost 3 bases and 3 bases, there was a span of 12 bases. Looked up from germline, CDR1 is SNHLY and CDR2 is FYNNEI. The CDR3 sequence is 15 residues long. DNA of the CDR3: TGTGCCAGCAGTGATGACCCGGGCGGTGGAAACACCATATATTTT. Protein sequence: CASSDDPGGGNTIYF. The variable domain in full, completed from reference TRBV2 and TRBJ1-3, reads EPEVTQTPSHQVTQMGQEVILRCVPISNHLYFYWYRQILGQKVEFLVSFYNNEISEKSEIFDDQFSVERPDGSNFTLKIRSTKLEDSAMYFCASSDDPGGGNTIYFGEGSWLTVV.

This clonotype has a count of ten or more. The chain links TRBV7-2 to TRBJ1-3; D is unclear. The CDR3 length is 15 residues. The V gene's germline CDR1 is SGHTA and CDR2 FQGNSA. V shed 5 bases and J shed 2 bases, with 13 bases lying between them. CDR3 sequence reads: CASSLRPTAGNTIYF. CDR3 sequence (DNA): TGTGCCAGCAGCCTAAGACCCACGGCTGGAAACACCATATATTTT.

Note on this clonotype: One junction end disagrees with the germline gene, perhaps due to a read error. The chain combines TRBV7-2 with TRBJ2-1; a possible D gene is TRBD1 (7 bases). This CDR3 spans 14 amino acids. Germline values: CDR1 SGHTA, CDR2 FQGNSA. The CDR3: CASSYGTQGGEQFF. The CDR3 DNA sequence: TGTGCCAGCAGCTACGGGACTCAGGGGGGAGAGCAATTCTTC.

This clonotype showed up just a few times. The rearrangement uses TRBV6-5 and TRBJ2-7; 7 positions agree with TRBD2. Germline CDR1 reads MNHEY; CDR2 reads SVGAGI. V dropped 0 bases and J dropped 3; count of bases not matched to a gene: 5. The CDR3 is made up of 15 amino acids. In DNA, the CDR3 is TGTGCCAGCAGTTACTCTCCCAGCGGGATCTACGAGCAGTACTTC. Protein sequence: CASSYSPSGIYEQYF.

This clonotype has a handful of counts. The chain is built from TRBV7-6 and TRBJ1-1; 8 bases align to TRBD1. The CDR3 runs 16 residues. In germline, CDR1 is SGHVS, CDR2 FNYEAQ. After removal of 4 bases from V and 5 bases from J, the junction contained 12 bases not matched to a gene. This chain's CDR3 is CASSYSGTTGGTEAFF. Written as DNA, the CDR3 is TGTGCCAGCAGCTACAGTGGCACCACAGGGGGGACTGAAGCTTTCTTT.

As concerns this clonotype: At one of its ends the junction is not consistent with the germline gene, which may arise from a read error. The chain combines TRBV7-7 with TRBJ2-5; D gene unclear. CDR3 length: 13 amino acids. Germline CDR1 and CDR2: SSHAT and FNYEAQ (reference sequence). The CDR3 sequence: CASSFNEEETQYF. Written as DNA, the CDR3 is TGTGCTAGCAGCTTTAACGAAGAAGAGACCCAGTACTTC.

This clonotype showed up just a few times. The gene calls are TRBV19 and TRBJ2-1, with TRBD2 matching over 10 bases. Germline CDR1 is LNHDA and CDR2 is SQIVND (reference sequence). The CDR3 has 15 residues. Losses at the gene ends were 7 bases for V and 0 bases for J; bases not matched to a gene: 3. The CDR3 DNA sequence: TGTGCCAGTAATAGCGGGGGGTCCTCCTACAATGAGCAGTTCTTC. Protein: CASNSGGSSYNEQFF.

This rearrangement joins TRBV5-4 to TRBJ2-5; D tentatively fits TRBD1 or TRBD2 (6 bases each). V lost 4 bases and J 4 bases, leaving 17 bases between the germline ends. Germline CDR1 SGHNT, CDR2 YYREEE (reference sequence). The CDR3 consists of 15 residues. The CDR3 DNA follows: TGTGCCAGCAGCCTGCCTGGGGGGCCGGGAGAGACCCAGTACTTC. This gives the protein CASSLPGGPGETQYF.

There are many counts of this clonotype. This rearrangement joins TRBV7-2 to TRBJ1-6, with D unresolved. The germline gives CDR1 SGHTA, CDR2 FQGNSA. V was shortened by 1 base and J by 8 bases, with 12 bases between the two germline ends. This CDR3 comprises 15 residues. This CDR3 is CASSLGEGNYSPLHF. Here the CDR3 DNA reads TGTGCCAGCAGCTTAGGGGAGGGAAATTATTCACCCCTCCACTTT.

The V call is TRBV2, the J call TRBJ2-5; 12 nucleotides align to TRBD1. The CDR3 runs to 15 residues. J was trimmed by 7 bases and V by 5 bases; bases with no gene match: 8. Germline values: CDR1 SNHLY, CDR2 FYNNEI. The CDR3 is CASSQGQGAGRTQYF. The CDR3 coding sequence is TGTGCCAGCAGTCAGGGACAGGGGGCGGGCCGGACCCAGTACTTC.

This clonotype has at least ten counts. The rearrangement joins TRBV20-1 to TRBJ2-7; TRBD2 matches at 7 bases. The CDR3 length is 14 residues. The germline V gene has CDR1 DFQATT and CDR2 SNEGSKA (reference sequence). Trimming at V came to 0 bases and at J to 3 bases, leaving 5 bases not matched to a gene. In DNA form, the CDR3 reads TGCAGTGCTAGAGACTCGGGGGGTCGCTACGAGCAGTACTTC. Its translation: CSARDSGGRYEQYF.

This clonotype was seen many times. This rearrangement joins TRBV12-3 or TRBV12-4 to TRBJ2-5; 7 bases match TRBD1. After removal of 10 bases from V and 5 bases from J, the junction contained 16 bases not matched to a gene. This CDR3 is 15 amino acids long. DNA of the CDR3: TGTGCCACCTCGAGGGCAGGTACAGGGGACGAGACCCAGTACTTC. Translating it yields CATSRAGTGDETQYF.

This clonotype was seen only a few times. The chain uses TRBV12-3 or TRBV12-4 and TRBJ1-3, with D uncertain. The ends were cut back, 4 bases at V and 1 base at J, with 14 bases in the middle. The CDR3 spans 16 residues. In nucleotides, the CDR3 is TGTGCCAGCAGTTCCCAAGCGACGTATTCTGGAAACACCATATATTTT. Protein: CASSSQATYSGNTIYF.

In this sample, this clonotype turned up many times. The chain has TRBV28 and TRBJ2-2; D remains unclear. With 11 bases removed from V and 7 bases from J, the gap between germline ends came to 20 bases. The CDR3 runs to 14 residues. Germline assignment: CDR1 MDHEN and CDR2 SYDVKM. The CDR3 nucleotides are TGTGCCGGCTTCCTCCGAAGGGAAAGCGGGGAGCTGTTTTTT. Encoded protein: CAGFLRRESGELFF.

The V gene is TRBV10-2, the J gene TRBJ2-7; D call uncertain. CDR1 and CDR2 (germline): WSHSY, SAAADI. The CDR3 has 12 amino acids. V gave up 3 bases and J gave up 9 bases, with 12 bases separating them. Here the CDR3 DNA reads TGCGCCAGCAGTGACGCGTCCAACGCGCAGTACTTC. Its translation: CASSDASNAQYF.

This clonotype turned up a few times. The CDR3 sequence is CASSLALEGGVKNIQYF. The CDR3 nucleotides are TGTGCCAGCAGCTTAGCTCTTGAAGGGGGCGTCAAAAACATTCAGTACTTC. The chain joins TRBV7-8 to TRBJ2-4; 7 bases agree with TRBD1. The ends lost 0 bases at V and 3 bases at J; junction bases unmatched: 8. CDR1 SGHVS and CDR2 FQNEAQ come from the germline V gene. The CDR3 covers 17 residues.

This clonotype showed up just a few times. The genes are TRBV20-1 and TRBJ2-5; 9 bases match TRBD2. The CDR3 loop spans 15 amino acids. Losses at the gene ends were 6 bases for V and 4 bases for J; bases not matched to a gene: 12. CDR1 and CDR2 from the germline V gene are DFQATT and SNEGSKA (reference sequence). CDR3 protein: CSATRGAGGLETQYF. CDR3 coding DNA: TGCAGTGCCACCCGAGGGGCGGGGGGGCTAGAGACCCAGTACTTC.

This clonotype came up many times. CDR3 in DNA: TGTGCCAGCACCCCCAGGGCGGGCCTAACCTACGAGCAGTACTTC. Protein product: CASTPRAGLTYEQYF. The chain joins TRBV11-2 to TRBJ2-7, with D tentatively TRBD1 or TRBD2 (5 bases each). V lost 7 bases to trimming and J lost 2 bases, with 18 bases between them. Germline CDR1 SGHAT, CDR2 FQNNGV. The CDR3 covers 15 residues.

This clonotype was seen a handful of times. This chain links TRBV4-2 with TRBJ1-4; D may be TRBD1 (5 bases). Trimming took 1 base from V and 8 from J, leaving 8 bases between them. The germline CDR1 and CDR2 sequences are LGHNA and YNFKEQ. CDR3 size: 13 residues. CDR3 sequence: CASSQGGREKLFF. The CDR3, as DNA: TGTGCCAGCAGCCAAGGGGGCAGGGAAAAACTGTTTTTT.

This clonotype has ten or more counts. This chain joins TRBV7-9 and TRBJ1-5; unclear D gene. The CDR3 is 14 amino acids. Trimming removed 2 bases at V and 3 bases at J, with 8 bases between. CDR1 and CDR2 from the germline V gene are SEHNR and FQNEAQ (reference sequence). The CDR3 sequence is CASSLYGPNQPQHF. Here the CDR3 DNA reads TGTGCCAGCAGCTTATATGGCCCCAATCAGCCCCAGCATTTT.

There are many counts of this clonotype. This rearrangement joins TRBV7-9 to TRBJ2-1; D is unresolved. Germline CDR1 reads SEHNR; CDR2 reads FQNEAQ (reference sequence). There are 9 residues in the CDR3. V dropped 5 bases and J dropped 12 bases, with 5 bases sitting between them. This CDR3 reads CASSPRQFF. The CDR3 nucleotides are TGTGCCAGCAGCCCAAGGCAGTTCTTC. The full variable domain, rest sourced from reference TRBV7-9 and TRBJ2-1, is DTGVSQNPRHKITKRGQNVTFRCDPISEHNRLYWYRQTLGQGPEFLTYFQNEAQLEKSRLLSDRFSAERPKGSFSTLEIQRTEQGDSAMYLCASSPRQFFGPGTRLTVL.

The rearrangement uses TRBV6-6 and TRBJ2-4; D is possibly TRBD2 (6 bases). The CDR3 has 12 amino acids. V shed 6 bases and J shed 15 bases, with 18 bases lying between them. The germline V gene encodes CDR1 MNHNY and CDR2 SVGAGI (reference sequence). The CDR3 loop reads CASSLEESGSYF. CDR3 in DNA: TGTGCCAGCAGCCTGGAGGAAAGCGGGTCGTACTTC.

This clonotype was detected ten times or more. V usage is TRBV10-2 and J usage is TRBJ1-1; no clear D. The ends were cut back, 0 bases at V and 0 bases at J, with 8 bases in the middle. This CDR3 comprises 15 residues. The germline V gene encodes CDR1 WSHSY and CDR2 SAAADI. The CDR3 reads CASSESTRLNTEAFF. The CDR3 nucleotides are TGCGCCAGCAGTGAGTCGACTAGATTGAACACTGAAGCTTTCTTT.

The sample holds a few counts of this clonotype. The rearrangement links TRBV15 to TRBJ2-3, with 9 positions matching TRBD2. Germline loops: CDR1 LNHNV, CDR2 YYDKDF (reference sequence). The CDR3 contains 16 residues. The trim removed 3 bases at V and 2 bases at J, leaving 6 bases unmatched. CDR3 sequence reads: CATSSYPGLATDTQYF. The CDR3 nucleotides are TGTGCCACCAGCAGCTACCCGGGACTAGCCACAGATACGCAGTATTTT.